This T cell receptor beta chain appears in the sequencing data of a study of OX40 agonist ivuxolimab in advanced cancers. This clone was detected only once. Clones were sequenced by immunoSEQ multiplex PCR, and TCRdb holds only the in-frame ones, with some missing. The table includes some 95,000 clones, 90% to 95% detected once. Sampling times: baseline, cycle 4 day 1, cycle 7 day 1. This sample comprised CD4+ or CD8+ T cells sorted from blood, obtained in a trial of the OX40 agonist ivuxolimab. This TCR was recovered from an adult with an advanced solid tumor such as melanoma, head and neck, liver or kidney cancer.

CDR3 coding DNA: TGTGCCATCAGTGAAGGGCAAAAGCAGTTCTTC. This translates into CAISEGQKQFF. The genes are TRBV10-3 and TRBJ2-1; D gene unclear. V was trimmed by 3 bases and J by 11 bases, leaving 8 bases between them. From germline, CDR1 is ENHRY and CDR2 SYGVKD. This CDR3 region has 11 residues.